This T cell receptor (beta chain) was sequenced for a study of T cell repertoires in cytomegalovirus infection. Study-wide background: Public TCR beta signatures were indicative of both CMV infection and a matching HLA type.

TCRdb reanalysed the reads using MiXCR and keeps one entry per CDR3 protein. Seen here are 900,000 to 950,000 distinct CDR3 sequences, approximately 31% observed once, and the top ten hold about 14%. The table lists this clonotype with many counts. Its target is unknown. V shed 8 bases and J shed 14 bases, with 22 bases lying between them. This CDR3 is 14 amino acids long. Per the germline V gene, CDR1 is SGHTA and CDR2 is FQGNSA. The rearrangement uses TRBV7-2 and TRBJ1-6; possibly TRBD1 for D (5 bases). Sequencing used cultured CD8+ T cells from PBMCs, obtained from culture after CMV antigen stimulation. The sequence was obtained from a human donor in good health (CMV status not recorded). Some clones in this sample may be carry-over from other donors' samples. The DNA for the CDR3 is TGTGCCAGCGGACCGGGACCGCAACTACCCACCCTCCACTTT. Protein sequence: CASGPGPQLPTLHF. The full variable domain, in which reference TRBV7-2 and TRBJ1-6 provide the parts outside the CDR3, is GAGVSQSPSNKVTEKGKDVELRCDPISGHTALYWYRQSLGQGLEFLIYFQGNSAPDKSGLPSDRFSAERTGGSVSTLTIQRTQQEDSAVYLCASGPGPQLPTLHFGNGTRLTVT.